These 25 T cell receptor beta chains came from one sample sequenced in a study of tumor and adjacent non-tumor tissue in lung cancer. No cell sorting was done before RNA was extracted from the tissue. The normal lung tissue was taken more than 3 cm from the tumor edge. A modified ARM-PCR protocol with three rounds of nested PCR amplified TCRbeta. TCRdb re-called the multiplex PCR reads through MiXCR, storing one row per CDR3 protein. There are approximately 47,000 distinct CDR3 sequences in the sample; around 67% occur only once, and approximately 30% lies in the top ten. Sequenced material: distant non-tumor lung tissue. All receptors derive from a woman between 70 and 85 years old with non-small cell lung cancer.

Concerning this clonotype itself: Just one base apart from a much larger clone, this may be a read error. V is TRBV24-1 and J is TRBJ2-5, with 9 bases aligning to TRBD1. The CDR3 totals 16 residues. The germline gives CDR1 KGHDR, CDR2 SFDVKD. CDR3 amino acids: CVTSERDRVGQETQYF. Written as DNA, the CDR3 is TGTGTCACCAGTGAACGGGACAGGGTGGGCCAAGAGACCCAGTACTTC.

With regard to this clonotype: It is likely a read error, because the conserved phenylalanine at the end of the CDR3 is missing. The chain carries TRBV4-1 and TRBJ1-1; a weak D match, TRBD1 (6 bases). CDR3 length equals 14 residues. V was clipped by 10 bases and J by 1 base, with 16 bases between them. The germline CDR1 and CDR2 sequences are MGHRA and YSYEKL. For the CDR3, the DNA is TGCGCCATCGGCCACCGGACAGAGAACACTGAAGCTTTCTCT. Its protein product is CAIGHRTENTEAFS.

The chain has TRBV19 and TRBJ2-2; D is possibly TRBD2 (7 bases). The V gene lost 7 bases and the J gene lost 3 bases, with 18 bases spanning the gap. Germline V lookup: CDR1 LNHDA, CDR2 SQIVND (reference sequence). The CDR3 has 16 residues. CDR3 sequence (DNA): TGTGCCAGTACCTCCGGGACGGGGGGCTACACCGGGGAGCTGTTTTTT. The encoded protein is CASTSGTGGYTGELFF.

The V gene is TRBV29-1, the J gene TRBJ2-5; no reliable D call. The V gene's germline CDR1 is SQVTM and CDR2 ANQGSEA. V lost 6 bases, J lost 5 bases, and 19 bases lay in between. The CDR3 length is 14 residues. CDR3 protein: CSVGRASGWETQYF. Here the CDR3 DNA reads TGCAGCGTCGGTCGGGCTTCAGGATGGGAGACCCAGTACTTC.

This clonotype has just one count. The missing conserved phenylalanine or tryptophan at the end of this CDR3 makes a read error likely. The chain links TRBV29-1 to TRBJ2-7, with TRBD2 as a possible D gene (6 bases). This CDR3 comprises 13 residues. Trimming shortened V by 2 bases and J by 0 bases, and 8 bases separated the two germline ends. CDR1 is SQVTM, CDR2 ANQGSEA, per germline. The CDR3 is CSVERGSSYEQYL. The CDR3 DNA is TGCAGCGTTGAACGGGGGTCCTCCTACGAGCAGTACTTA.

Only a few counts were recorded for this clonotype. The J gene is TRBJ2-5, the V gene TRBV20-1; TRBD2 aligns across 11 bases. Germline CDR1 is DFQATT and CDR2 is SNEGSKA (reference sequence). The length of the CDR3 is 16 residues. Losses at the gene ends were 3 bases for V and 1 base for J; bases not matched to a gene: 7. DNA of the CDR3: TGCAGTGCTAGTCCGACTAGCGGGACGTCCCAAGAGACCCAGTACTTC. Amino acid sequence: CSASPTSGTSQETQYF.

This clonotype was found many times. The CDR3 here is CSVEQGSSYEQYF. CDR3 coding DNA: TGCAGCGTTGAACAGGGGTCCTCCTACGAGCAGTACTTC. The V and J genes are TRBV29-1 and TRBJ2-7, with a tentative D call TRBD1 (6 bases). The germline gives CDR1 SQVTM, CDR2 ANQGSEA. Trimming stripped 2 bases from V and 0 bases from J, with 8 bases between. CDR3 length equals 13 residues.

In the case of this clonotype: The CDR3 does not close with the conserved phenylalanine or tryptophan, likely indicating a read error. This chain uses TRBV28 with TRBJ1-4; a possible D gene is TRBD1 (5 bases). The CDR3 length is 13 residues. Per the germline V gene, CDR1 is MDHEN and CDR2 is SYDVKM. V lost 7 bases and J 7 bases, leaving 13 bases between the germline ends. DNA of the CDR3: TGTGCCAGCAACGACGGGGGGGGTGAAAAACTGTTTTAT. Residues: CASNDGGGEKLFY.

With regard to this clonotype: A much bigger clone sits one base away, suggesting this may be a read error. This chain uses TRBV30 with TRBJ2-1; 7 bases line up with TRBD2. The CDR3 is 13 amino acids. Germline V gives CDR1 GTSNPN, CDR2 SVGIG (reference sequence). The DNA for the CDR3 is TGTGTCTGCCGGGAGGATACCTACAATGAGCAGTTCTTC. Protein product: CVCREDTYNEQFF.

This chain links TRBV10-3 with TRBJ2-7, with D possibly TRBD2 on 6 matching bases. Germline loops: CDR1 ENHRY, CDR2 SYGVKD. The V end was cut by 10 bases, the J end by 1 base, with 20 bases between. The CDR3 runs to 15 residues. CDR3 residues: CATREGTGGSYEQYF. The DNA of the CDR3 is TGTGCCACCAGAGAGGGGACTGGCGGTTCCTACGAGCAGTACTTC.

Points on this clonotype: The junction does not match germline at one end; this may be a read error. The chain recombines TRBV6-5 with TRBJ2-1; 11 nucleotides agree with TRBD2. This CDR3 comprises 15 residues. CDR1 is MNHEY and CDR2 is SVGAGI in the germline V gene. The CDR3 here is CTSSYGGLADNERFF. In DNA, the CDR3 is TGTACCAGCAGTTACGGGGGACTAGCGGACAATGAGCGGTTCTTC.

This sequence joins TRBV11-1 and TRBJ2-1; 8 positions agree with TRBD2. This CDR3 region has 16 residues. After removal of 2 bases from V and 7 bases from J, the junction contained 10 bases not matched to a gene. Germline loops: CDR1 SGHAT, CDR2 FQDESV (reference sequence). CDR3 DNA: TGTGCCAGCAGCTTAACCCTAGCGGGCCTGTTTAATGAGCAGTTCTTC. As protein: CASSLTLAGLFNEQFF.

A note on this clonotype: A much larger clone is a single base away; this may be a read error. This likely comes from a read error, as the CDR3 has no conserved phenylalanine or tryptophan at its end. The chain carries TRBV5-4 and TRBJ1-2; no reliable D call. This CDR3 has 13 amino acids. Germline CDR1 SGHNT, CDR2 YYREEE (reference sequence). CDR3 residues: CASSRTGNYDYTL. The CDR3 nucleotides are TGTGCCAGCAGTCGGACGGGGAACTATGACTACACCTTG.

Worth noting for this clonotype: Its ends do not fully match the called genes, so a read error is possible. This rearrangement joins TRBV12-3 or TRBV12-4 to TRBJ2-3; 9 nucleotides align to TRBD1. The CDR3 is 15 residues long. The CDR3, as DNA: TGTGCCAACAGTTCCAGGACAGGGGTTGTCGATACGCAGTATTTT. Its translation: CANSSRTGVVDTQYF.

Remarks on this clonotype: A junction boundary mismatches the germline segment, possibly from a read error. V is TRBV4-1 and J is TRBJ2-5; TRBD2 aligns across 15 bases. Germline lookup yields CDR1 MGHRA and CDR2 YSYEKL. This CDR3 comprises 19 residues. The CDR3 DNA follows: TGCGCCAACAGCCATCCCGGACTAGCGGGAGGGCCGGGGCAAGAGACCCAGTACTTC. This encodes CANSHPGLAGGPGQETQYF.

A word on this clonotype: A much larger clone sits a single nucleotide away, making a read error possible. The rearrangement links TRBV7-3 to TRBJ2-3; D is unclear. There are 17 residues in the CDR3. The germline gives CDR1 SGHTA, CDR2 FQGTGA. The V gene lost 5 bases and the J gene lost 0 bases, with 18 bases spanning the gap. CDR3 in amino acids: CASSPAHGWRSTDTQYF. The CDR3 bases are TGTGCCAGCAGCCCCGCCCACGGCTGGAGAAGCACAGATACGCAGTATTTT. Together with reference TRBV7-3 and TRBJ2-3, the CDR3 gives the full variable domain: GAGVSQTPSNKVTEKGKYVELRCDPISGHTALYWYRQSLGQGPEFLIYFQGTGAADDSGLPNDRFFAVRPEGSVSTLKIQRTERGDSAVYLCASSPAHGWRSTDTQYFGPGTRLTVL.

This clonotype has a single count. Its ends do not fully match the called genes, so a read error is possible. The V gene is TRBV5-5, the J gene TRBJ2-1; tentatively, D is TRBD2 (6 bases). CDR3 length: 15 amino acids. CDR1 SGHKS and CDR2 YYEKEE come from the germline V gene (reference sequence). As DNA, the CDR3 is TGTGCCAGTAGCTTCAGCCTAACGGGAGCAAATGAGCAGTTCTTC. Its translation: CASSFSLTGANEQFF.

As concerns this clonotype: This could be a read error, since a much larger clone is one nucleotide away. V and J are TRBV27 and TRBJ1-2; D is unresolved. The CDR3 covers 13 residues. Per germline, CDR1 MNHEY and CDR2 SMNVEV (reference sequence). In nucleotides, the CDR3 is TGTGTCAGCAGTCCAACGAGGCGAGGAGGCTACACCTTC. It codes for CVSSPTRRGGYTF.

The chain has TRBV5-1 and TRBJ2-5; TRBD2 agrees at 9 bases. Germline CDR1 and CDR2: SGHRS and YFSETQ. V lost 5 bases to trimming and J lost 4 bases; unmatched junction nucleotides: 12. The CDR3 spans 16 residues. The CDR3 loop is CASRSGLAGEGETQYF. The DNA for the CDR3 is TGCGCCAGCAGATCGGGATTAGCGGGAGAGGGAGAGACCCAGTACTTC.

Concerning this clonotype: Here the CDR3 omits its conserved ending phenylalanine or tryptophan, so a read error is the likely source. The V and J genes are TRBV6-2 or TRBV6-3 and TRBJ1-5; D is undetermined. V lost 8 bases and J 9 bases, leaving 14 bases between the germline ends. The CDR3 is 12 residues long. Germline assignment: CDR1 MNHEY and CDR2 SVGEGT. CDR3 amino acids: CASEDTGSPQHL. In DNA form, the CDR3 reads TGTGCCAGCGAAGACACGGGGTCGCCCCAGCATCTA.

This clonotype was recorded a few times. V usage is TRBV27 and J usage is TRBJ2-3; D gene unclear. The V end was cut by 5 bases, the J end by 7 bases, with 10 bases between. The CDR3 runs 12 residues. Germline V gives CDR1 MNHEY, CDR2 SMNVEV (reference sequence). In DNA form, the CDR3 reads TGTGCCAGCAGTCCAACCAAGAATACGCAGTATTTT. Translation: CASSPTKNTQYF.

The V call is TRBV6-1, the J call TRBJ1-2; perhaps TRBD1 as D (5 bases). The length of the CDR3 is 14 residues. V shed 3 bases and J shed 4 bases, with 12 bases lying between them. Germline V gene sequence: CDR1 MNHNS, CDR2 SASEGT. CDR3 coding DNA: TGTGCCAGCAGTGACAGAGGGGACCTCTATGGCTACACCTTC. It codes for CASSDRGDLYGYTF.

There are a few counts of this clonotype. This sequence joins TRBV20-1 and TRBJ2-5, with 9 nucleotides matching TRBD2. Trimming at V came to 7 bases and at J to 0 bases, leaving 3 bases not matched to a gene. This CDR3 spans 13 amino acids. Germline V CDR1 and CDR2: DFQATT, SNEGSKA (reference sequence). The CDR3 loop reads CSGVAGDQETQYF. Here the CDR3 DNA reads TGCAGTGGGGTAGCGGGAGACCAAGAGACCCAGTACTTC.

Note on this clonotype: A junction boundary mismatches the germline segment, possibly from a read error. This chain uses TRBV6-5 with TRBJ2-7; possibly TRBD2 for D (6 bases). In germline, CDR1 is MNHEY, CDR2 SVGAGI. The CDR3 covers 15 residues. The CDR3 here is CVSTTQAEGPYKQYF. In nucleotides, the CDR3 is TGTGTCAGCACCACGCAAGCGGAGGGACCCTACAAGCAGTACTTC.

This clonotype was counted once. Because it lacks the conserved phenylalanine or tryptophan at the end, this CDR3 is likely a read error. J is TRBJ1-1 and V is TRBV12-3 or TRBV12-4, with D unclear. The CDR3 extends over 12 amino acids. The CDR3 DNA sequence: TGTGACAGCAGTTTTGATATGGGTGAAGCTTTCTCT. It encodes CDSSFDMGEAFS.